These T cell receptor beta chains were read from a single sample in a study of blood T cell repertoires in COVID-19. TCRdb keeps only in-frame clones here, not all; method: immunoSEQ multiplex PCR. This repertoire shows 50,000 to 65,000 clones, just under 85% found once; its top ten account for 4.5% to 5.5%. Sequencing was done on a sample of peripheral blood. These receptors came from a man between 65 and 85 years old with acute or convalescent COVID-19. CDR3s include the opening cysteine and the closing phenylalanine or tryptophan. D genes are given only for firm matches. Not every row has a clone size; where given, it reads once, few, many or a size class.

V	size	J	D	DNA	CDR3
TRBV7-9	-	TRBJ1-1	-	TGTGCCAGCAGCCATGGCGGGAACACTGAAGCTTTCTTT	CASSHGGNTEAFF
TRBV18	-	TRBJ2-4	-	TGTGCCAGCTCACCAACCCCCAGACAAGCCCTAGCCAAAAACATTCAGTACTTC	CASSPTPRQALAKNIQYF
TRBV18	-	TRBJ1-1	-	TGTGCCAGCTCACCATGGGCGGAGGTGACGAACACTGAAGCTTTCTTT	CASSPWAEVTNTEAFF
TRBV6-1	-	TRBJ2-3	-	TGTGCCAGCAGTGAACGGAGGGCCCCTTATGATACGCAGTATTTT	CASSERRAPYDTQYF
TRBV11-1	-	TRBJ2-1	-	TGTGCCAGCAGCCTGGGGCCAGTGTACAATGAGCAGTTCTTC	CASSLGPVYNEQFF
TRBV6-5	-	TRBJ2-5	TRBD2	TGTGCCAGCAGGGACACGGGGGGGTCAGAGACCCAGTACTTC	CASRDTGGSETQYF
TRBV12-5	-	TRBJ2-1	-	TGTGCTAGTGGTTTGGTACAGGTGGGGGGATCTATTAGCTCCTACAATGAGCAGTTCTTC	CASGLVQVGGSISSYNEQFF
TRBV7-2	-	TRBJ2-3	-	TGTGCCAGCAGCTTAGCGGGGGGGCCCGTGACAGATACGCAGTATTTT	CASSLAGGPVTDTQYF
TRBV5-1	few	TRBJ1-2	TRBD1	TGCGCCAGCAGCCTACAGACAGGGCCCGGTGGCTACACCTTC	CASSLQTGPGGYTF
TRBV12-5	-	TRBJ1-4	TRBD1	TGTGCTAGTGGTTTGGGACAGGGGAATGAAAAACTGTTTTTT	CASGLGQGNEKLFF
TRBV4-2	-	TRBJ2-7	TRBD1	TGTGCCAGCAGCCAAGAGGACAGGACCTACGAGCAGTACTTC	CASSQEDRTYEQYF
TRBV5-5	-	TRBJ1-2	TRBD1	TGTGCCAGCAGCTTGGCCGCGACAGGGGGTTATGGCTACACCTTC	CASSLAATGGYGYTF
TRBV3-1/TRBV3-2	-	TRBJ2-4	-	TGTGCCAGCAGCCAAGACCCCCGACAGGCACTAGCCAAAAACATTCAGTACTTC	CASSQDPRQALAKNIQYF
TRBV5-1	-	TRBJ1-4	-	TGCGCCAGCAGCCGTCAGGGCGGGGATAATGAAAAACTGTTTTTT	CASSRQGGDNEKLFF
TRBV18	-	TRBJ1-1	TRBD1	TGTGCCAGCTCACCTACTGGACAGGATGAAGCTTTCTTT	CASSPTGQDEAFF
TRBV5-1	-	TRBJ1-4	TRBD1	TGCGCCAGCAGCTTGGGGACAGGGGCGGGTGAAAAACTGTTTTTT	CASSLGTGAGEKLFF
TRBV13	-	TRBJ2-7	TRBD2	TGTGCCAGCAGCCCCGGGACTAGCGGGGGTTACGAGCAGTACTTC	CASSPGTSGGYEQYF
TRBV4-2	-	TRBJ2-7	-	TGTGCCAGCAGCCAAGATGGGGGGAGCTCCTACGAGCAGTACTTC	CASSQDGGSSYEQYF
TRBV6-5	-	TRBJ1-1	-	TGTGCCAGCTTAGGAGGGGTCCCTACGGACACTGAAGCTTTCTTT	CASLGGVPTDTEAFF
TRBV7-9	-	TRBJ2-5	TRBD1	TGTGCCAGCAGCTTAGGGTCGTGGGGACAGGAGACCCAGTACTTC	CASSLGSWGQETQYF
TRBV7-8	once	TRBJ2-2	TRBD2	TGTGCCAGCAGCTTAGTCGATGGAGCGGGGGCGAACACCGGGGAGCTGTTTTTT	CASSLVDGAGANTGELFF
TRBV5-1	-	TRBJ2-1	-	TGCGCCAGCAGCGACACTAGCTCCTACAATGAGCAGTTCTTC	CASSDTSSYNEQFF
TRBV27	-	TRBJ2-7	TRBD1	TGTGCCAGCAGTCTGGCACAGGGGATCAACGAGCAGTACTTC	CASSLAQGINEQYF
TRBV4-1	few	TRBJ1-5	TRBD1	TGCGCCAGCAGCCAAGCACAGGGGCTGGGTCAGCCCCAGCATTTT	CASSQAQGLGQPQHF
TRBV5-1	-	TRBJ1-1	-	TGCGCCAGCAGCCTGGAGGGGTGGACGAACACTGAAGCTTTCTTT	CASSLEGWTNTEAFF
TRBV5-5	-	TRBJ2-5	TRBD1	TGTGCCAGCAAAACTCCCAGACAGGGAAACCAAGAGACCCAGTACTTC	CASKTPRQGNQETQYF
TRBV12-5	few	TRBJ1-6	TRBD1	TGTGCTAGTGGTTTGGACTTCGGACAGGGGTCTAATTCACCCCTCCACTTT	CASGLDFGQGSNSPLHF
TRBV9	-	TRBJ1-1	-	TGTGCCAGCACCAAACAGGACATGAACACTGAAGCTTTCTTT	CASTKQDMNTEAFF
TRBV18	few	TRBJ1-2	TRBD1	TGTGCCAGCTCACCAGCCAGGGGGCCGGATGGCTACACCTTC	CASSPARGPDGYTF